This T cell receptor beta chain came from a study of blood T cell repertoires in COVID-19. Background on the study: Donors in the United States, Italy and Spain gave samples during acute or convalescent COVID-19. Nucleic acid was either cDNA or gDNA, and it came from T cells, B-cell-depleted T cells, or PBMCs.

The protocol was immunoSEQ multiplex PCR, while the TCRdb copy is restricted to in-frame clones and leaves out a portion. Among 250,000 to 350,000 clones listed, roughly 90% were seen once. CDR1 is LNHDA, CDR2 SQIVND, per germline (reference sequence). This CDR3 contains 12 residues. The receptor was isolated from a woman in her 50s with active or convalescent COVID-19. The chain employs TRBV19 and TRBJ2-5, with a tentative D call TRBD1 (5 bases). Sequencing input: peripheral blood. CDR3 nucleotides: TGTGCAGCCCTAAGGGGTCAAGAGACCCAGTACTTC. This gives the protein CAALRGQETQYF.